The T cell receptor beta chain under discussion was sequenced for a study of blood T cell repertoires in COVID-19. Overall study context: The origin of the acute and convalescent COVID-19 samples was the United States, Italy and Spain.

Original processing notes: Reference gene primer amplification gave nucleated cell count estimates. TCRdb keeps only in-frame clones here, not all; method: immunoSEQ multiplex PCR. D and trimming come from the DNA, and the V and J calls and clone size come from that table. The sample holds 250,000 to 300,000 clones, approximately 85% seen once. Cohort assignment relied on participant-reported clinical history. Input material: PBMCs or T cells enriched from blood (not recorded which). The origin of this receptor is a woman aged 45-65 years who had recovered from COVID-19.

CDR3 sequence: CASSLRTDQETQYF. DNA for the CDR3: TGTGCCAGCAGCTTAAGGACAGACCAAGAGACCCAGTACTTC. This chain joins TRBV7-9 and TRBJ2-5; the D gene is possibly TRBD1 (6 bases). The V end lost 2 bases, the J end lost 0 bases, and 7 bases lay between the germline ends. CDR1 and CDR2 (germline): SEHNR, FQNEAQ (reference sequence). The CDR3 extends over 14 amino acids.